A single T cell receptor beta chain is shown here with its context. The assay was immunoSEQ multiplex PCR, and TCRdb's table has in-frame clones only and misses some. Of about 80,000 clones in the sample, about 93% are singletons; the top ten hold 2% to 3%. The data were taken from a study of T cell changes during pregnancy in multiple sclerosis. V was clipped by 6 bases and J by 4 bases, with 15 bases between them. Germline V CDR1 and CDR2: SNHLY, FYNNEI. There are 14 residues in the CDR3. The chain joins TRBV2 to TRBJ1-1; D perhaps matches TRBD1 (6 bases). This sequence was found in a female donor in good health, enrolled as a control in a pregnancy study. Here the sequenced sample was peripheral blood, taken after pregnancy. The CDR3 DNA follows: TGTGCCAGCAGGGAAAGTGGACAGAGCACTGAAGCTTTCTTT. Protein product: CASRESGQSTEAFF.